A selection of T cell receptor beta chains follows, all from one sample in a study of blood T cell repertoires in COVID-19. Some clones are missing from TCRdb's copy, which holds only in-frame ones; the method was immunoSEQ multiplex PCR. The sample has 87,000 or so clones; roughly nine tenths are singletons. Source material: peripheral blood. The origin of the receptors is a woman aged 45-65 years with active or convalescent COVID-19. CDR3s include the opening cysteine and the closing phenylalanine or tryptophan. A D gene is named only where the DNA matches it firmly. Clone size appears in some rows only: once, few, many, or a class for an expanded clone.

TRBJ1-5,.,.,TRBV9,CASSPSGGDQPQHF,TGTGCCAGCAGCCCTTCGGGGGGGGATCAGCCCCAGCATTTT
TRBJ1-4,.,few,TRBV6-5,CASSYTSVRNEKLFF,TGTGCCAGCAGTTACACTTCGGTACGAAATGAAAAACTGTTTTTT
TRBJ2-5,TRBD1,.,TRBV30,CAWSLTGGGETQYF,TGTGCCTGGAGTCTGACAGGGGGTGGGGAGACCCAGTACTTC
TRBJ2-7,TRBD1,.,TRBV5-1,CASSLGDRPFEQYF,TGCGCCAGCAGCTTGGGGGACAGGCCTTTCGAGCAGTACTTC
TRBJ2-5,.,.,TRBV5-1,CASSPGGRETQYF,TGCGCCAGCAGCCCCGGGGGACGAGAGACCCAGTACTTC
TRBJ2-7,TRBD1,.,TRBV11-2,CASSLYDRVTQYF,TGTGCCAGCAGCTTATATGACAGGGTTACGCAGTACTTC
TRBJ2-1,.,once,TRBV6-5,CASSTGSGLYNEQFF,TGTGCCAGCAGTACTGGGAGCGGCCTCTACAATGAGCAGTTCTTC
TRBJ1-1,.,.,TRBV7-9,CASSRARNTEAFF,TGTGCCAGCAGCCGTGCGCGGAACACTGAAGCTTTCTTT
TRBJ1-1,.,.,TRBV9,CASSVDGHPLSEAFF,TGTGCCAGCAGCGTAGACGGACACCCGTTGTCTGAAGCTTTCTTT
TRBJ1-2,TRBD1,few,TRBV5-6,CASSLMTGDESDYGYTF,TGTGCCAGCAGCTTGATGACAGGGGATGAGTCAGACTATGGCTACACCTTC
TRBJ1-2,.,.,TRBV7-3,CASSPSGTGSGYTF,TGTGCCAGCAGCCCTTCCGGGACTGGCTCTGGCTACACCTTC
TRBJ2-7,.,.,TRBV11-1,CASSGGREQYF,TGTGCCAGCAGCGGGGGGAGGGAGCAGTACTTC
TRBJ2-2,TRBD1,.,TRBV19,CASSIYFSGTGIGELFF,TGTGCCAGTAGTATATATTTTTCTGGGACAGGGATCGGGGAGCTGTTTTTT
TRBJ1-2,.,once,TRBV5-1,CASSLATGYGYTF,TGCGCCAGCAGCTTGGCCACAGGCTATGGCTACACCTTC
TRBJ1-4,TRBD1,.,TRBV27,CASSLRDRGRKEKLFF,TGTGCCAGCAGTTTACGAGACAGGGGAAGAAAAGAAAAACTGTTTTTT
TRBJ1-2,TRBD1,.,TRBV5-8,CASSPQNRGPNYGYTF,TGTGCCAGCAGCCCCCAGAACAGGGGGCCTAACTATGGCTACACCTTC
TRBJ2-1,TRBD2,.,TRBV6-5,CASGRGTYNEQFF,TGTGCCAGCGGGAGGGGAACTTACAATGAGCAGTTCTTC
TRBJ1-1,TRBD1,.,TRBV7-9,CASSLGTGGKAFF,TGTGCCAGCAGCCTGGGGACAGGGGGCAAAGCTTTCTTT
TRBJ2-2,TRBD1,.,TRBV5-4,CASSASQGRTGELFF,TGTGCCAGCAGCGCCTCACAGGGGCGAACCGGGGAGCTGTTTTTT
TRBJ1-2,.,.,TRBV24-1,CATSAGGYGYTF,TGTGCCACCAGTGCAGGAGGGTATGGCTACACCTTC
TRBJ1-2,.,.,TRBV6-2/TRBV6-3,CASSYHLGKGDNYGYTF,TGTGCCAGCAGTTACCATCTGGGGAAGGGAGATAACTATGGCTACACCTTC
TRBJ2-2,TRBD2,.,TRBV5-1,CASSPAGGPGRELFF,TGCGCCAGCAGCCCGGCGGGGGGGCCTGGCCGGGAGCTGTTTTTT
TRBJ1-1,.,.,TRBV15,CATSRDRQGRNPEAFF,TGTGCCACCAGCAGAGATAGGCAGGGGCGTAACCCTGAAGCTTTCTTT
TRBJ2-5,TRBD2,once,TRBV19,CASSLGLASSQYF,TGTGCCAGTAGTCTTGGACTAGCAAGCTCCCAGTACTTC
TRBJ1-2,TRBD1,once,TRBV5-1,CASSLAGTDLPYGYTF,TGCGCCAGCAGCTTGGCCGGGACAGATCTCCCCTATGGCTACACCTTC
TRBJ1-3,TRBD1,.,TRBV4-3,CASSQARQGFAGEVGNTIYF,TGCGCCAGCAGCCAAGCCCGACAGGGGTTCGCTGGGGAAGTCGGAAACACCATATATTTT
TRBJ2-7,TRBD1,.,TRBV19,CASSDRGYEQYF,TGTGCCAGTAGTGACAGGGGATACGAGCAGTACTTC
TRBJ2-3,TRBD1,.,TRBV5-4,CASSPGQAADTQYF,TGTGCCAGCAGCCCAGGACAGGCTGCAGATACGCAGTATTTT
TRBJ2-2,.,.,TRBV5-1,CASSFGRTGELFF,TGCGCCAGCAGCTTTGGTCGGACCGGGGAGCTGTTTTTT
TRBJ2-5,.,.,TRBV24-1,CATSGGYGETQYF,TGTGCCACCTCGGGCGGGTATGGAGAGACCCAGTACTTC
TRBJ1-1,.,few,TRBV29-1,CSVEGAALEAFF,TGCAGCGTTGAAGGGGCCGCATTAGAAGCTTTCTTT
TRBJ2-7,.,.,TRBV4-3,CASSQDHRTTEQYF,TGCGCCAGCAGCCAAGATCACAGGACAACCGAGCAGTACTTC
TRBJ1-1,TRBD1,.,TRBV29-1,CSTRTGFSEAFF,TGCAGCACCCGGACAGGGTTTTCTGAAGCTTTCTTT
TRBJ2-7,.,once,TRBV25-1,CAVRGYEQYF,TGTGCCGTCCGGGGGTACGAGCAGTACTTC
TRBJ2-1,.,.,TRBV5-4,CASSLGGGRRNEQFF,TGTGCCAGCAGCTTGGGTGGGGGCCGCAGAAATGAGCAGTTCTTC
TRBJ2-2,.,.,TRBV7-9,CASSPDRLGTGELFF,TGTGCCAGCAGCCCGGACAGACTTGGGACCGGGGAGCTGTTTTTT